These 15 T cell receptor beta chains came from one sample sequenced in a study of tumor and adjacent non-tumor tissue in lung cancer. Three rounds of nested PCR, following a modified ARM-PCR protocol, produced the TCRbeta library. TCRdb called the multiplex PCR reads again in MiXCR, with one record for every CDR3 protein. The sample consists of under 140,000 distinct CDR3 sequences, roughly 84% of them appearing once. RNA was extracted from bulk tissue without any cell sorting. The source material was lung tumor tissue. Receptors originate from an older man with non-small cell lung cancer.

This clonotype was observed a single time. V and J are TRBV29-1 and TRBJ2-1, with 11 bases aligning to TRBD2. The CDR3 is 14 amino acids. After removal of 4 bases from V and 9 bases from J, the junction contained 8 bases not matched to a gene. CDR1 is SQVTM, CDR2 ANQGSEA, per germline. CDR3 bases: TGCAGCGTTGGACTAGCGGGATGTCCCAGTGAGCAGTTCTTC. It codes for CSVGLAGCPSEQFF.

Of note for this clonotype: This may come from a read error, since a much larger clone is one base off. The rearrangement uses TRBV20-1 and TRBJ1-3, with D unclear. Germline lookup yields CDR1 DFQATT and CDR2 SNEGSKA (reference sequence). The length of the CDR3 is 15 residues. V lost 5 bases to trimming and J lost 0 bases, with 14 bases between them. The CDR3 nucleotides read TGCAGTGCTTCCGTTGGACCGAGCTCTGGAAACACCATATATTTT. Encoded protein: CSASVGPSSGNTIYF.

As concerns this clonotype: A junction boundary mismatches the germline segment, possibly from a read error. This sequence joins TRBV5-1 and TRBJ2-3, with TRBD2 identical over 11 bases. CDR3 length: 20 amino acids. Germline V gene lookup returns CDR1 SGHRS and CDR2 YFSETQ. The CDR3 DNA reads as TGCGCCAGCAGCTTGGCTAGCGGGGGGATAACCCAAAGACACACAGATACGCAATATTTT. Translating it yields CASSLASGGITQRHTDTQYF.

On this clonotype: Compared with germline, one end of the junction differs, possibly owing to a read error. The J gene is TRBJ2-7, the V gene TRBV20-1; the D gene could be TRBD1 or TRBD2 (6 bases each). Germline lookup yields CDR1 DFQATT and CDR2 SNEGSKA (reference sequence). The CDR3 is made up of 15 amino acids. CDR3 protein: CSVRDGGTHTYEQYF. CDR3 DNA: TGCAGTGTTAGAGATGGGGGGACACACACGTACGAGCAGTACTTC.

The chain joins TRBV12-3 or TRBV12-4 to TRBJ1-1; D is unclear. This CDR3 contains 14 residues. Trimming cost V 6 bases and J 4 bases, with 15 bases left between them. The DNA of the CDR3 is TGTGCCAGCAGACAGTCAAGGGTAAGCACTGAAGCTTTCTTT. Its protein product is CASRQSRVSTEAFF.

On this clonotype itself: Sequence at one end of the junction differs from germline and may be a read error. The J gene is TRBJ1-1, the V gene TRBV11-2, with TRBD1 as a possible D gene (6 bases). The CDR3 is 13 amino acids. Germline V gene sequence: CDR1 SGHAT, CDR2 FQNNGV. This chain's CDR3 is CASSLTGDTEAFF. CDR3 nucleotide sequence: TGTGCCAGCAGCTTGACGGGGGACACCGAAGCTTTCTTT.

J is TRBJ2-7 and V is TRBV11-3; D possibly corresponds to TRBD1 (6 bases). Germline CDR1 SGHNT, CDR2 YENEEA. The CDR3 contains 16 residues. The CDR3 loop is CANSSTGKTGSDEQYF. The DNA of the CDR3 is TGTGCTAATAGCTCCACCGGTAAGACAGGAAGTGACGAGCAGTACTTC. Variable domain in full (rest from reference TRBV11-3 and TRBJ2-7): EAGVVQSPRYKIIEKKQPVAFWCNPISGHNTLYWYLQNLGQGPELLIRYENEEAVDDSQLPKDRFSAERLKGVDSTLKIQPAELGDSAVYLCANSSTGKTGSDEQYFGPGTRLTVT.

As to this clonotype: This could be a read error, since a much larger clone is one nucleotide away. The CDR3 coding sequence is TGTGCCAGCAGTATCCAAAAACAGGGGGCAACTAATGAAAAACTGTTTTTT. This codes for CASSIQKQGATNEKLFF. This chain connects TRBV2 to TRBJ1-4; TRBD1 matches 8 bases. Germline assignment: CDR1 SNHLY and CDR2 FYNNEI. CDR3 length: 17 residues. V was clipped by 5 bases and J by 0 bases; unmatched bases: 8.

Comments on this clonotype: One end of the junction fails to match germline, which may point to a read error. V usage is TRBV5-5 and J usage is TRBJ2-1, with D hard to call. There are 13 residues in the CDR3. Per the germline V gene, CDR1 is SGHKS and CDR2 is YYEKEE (reference sequence). CDR3: CANSLAGYNKQFF. The CDR3 DNA follows: TGTGCCAACAGCTTGGCCGGTTACAATAAGCAGTTCTTC.

This clonotype was seen once. A junction boundary mismatches the germline segment, possibly from a read error. The chain couples TRBV6-2 or TRBV6-3 to TRBJ1-1; D perhaps matches TRBD1 (5 bases). CDR3 size: 16 residues. Germline CDR1 MNHEY, CDR2 SVGEGT. CDR3 in amino acids: CASSYVSLGGDTEALF. DNA for the CDR3: TGTGCCAGCAGTTACGTGAGTCTGGGGGGTGACACTGAAGCTTTATTT.

About this clonotype: The junction does not match germline at one end; this may be a read error. The chain links TRBV4-1 to TRBJ2-7, with 8 bases lining up with TRBD1. Germline CDR1 is MGHRA and CDR2 is YSYEKL. The CDR3 is made up of 14 amino acids. CDR3 nucleotides: TGCGTCAGCAGTCTCCGGGACAGGAATTACGAGCAGTACTTC. Encoded protein: CVSSLRDRNYEQYF.

This clonotype was seen a few times. The junction departs from germline at one end; a sequencing error may be responsible. The V and J genes are TRBV20-1 and TRBJ2-3, with 9 positions matching TRBD2. The germline V gene has CDR1 DFQATT and CDR2 SNEGSKA (reference sequence). The CDR3 contains 16 residues. The CDR3 DNA follows: TGCAGTGCCCGAGGGGAAGGCGGGGGGGTCACAGGTACGCAGTATTTT. As protein: CSARGEGGGVTGTQYF.

This clonotype appeared once. A much larger clone differs from this one at a single base, so this may be a read error. The genes are TRBV30 and TRBJ2-7; 7 bases align to TRBD1. The CDR3 has 15 amino acids. CDR1 and CDR2 (germline): GTSNPN, SVGIG (reference sequence). The CDR3 sequence is CTWSSGTDFSYEQYF. CDR3 DNA sequence: TGTACCTGGAGTTCGGGGACAGACTTCTCCTACGAGCAGTACTTC.

A remark on this clonotype: A read error may produce the germline difference seen at one junction end. The rearrangement uses TRBV7-8 and TRBJ2-3, with 13 bases aligning to TRBD2. The germline gives CDR1 SGHVS, CDR2 FQNEAQ. This CDR3 is built from 18 residues. The CDR3 protein is CASSLRTSGSTSTDTRYF. DNA for the CDR3: TGTGCCAGCAGCCTACGGACTAGCGGGAGTACCAGCACAGATACGCGGTATTTT.

The sample holds many counts of this clonotype. This chain connects TRBV4-2 to TRBJ2-4; 8 nucleotides agree with TRBD1. The V segment lost 0 bases and the J segment 0 bases; nucleotides outside the gene matches: 7. Looked up from germline, CDR1 is LGHNA and CDR2 is YNFKEQ. There are 18 residues in the CDR3. Here the CDR3 DNA reads TGTGCCAGCAGCCAAGATTTACGGACAGGGCTAGCCAAAAACATTCAGTACTTC. Its protein product is CASSQDLRTGLAKNIQYF.